One sample yielded the 14 T cell receptor beta chains listed below, sequenced in a study of blood T cell repertoires in COVID-19. Assay used: immunoSEQ multiplex PCR; TCRdb lists only in-frame clones, some missing. This table has about 140,000 clones, roughly 89% appearing once. The sample consisted of peripheral blood. The source is a man younger than 45 with COVID-19, enrolled during active disease.

V is TRBV19 and J is TRBJ1-1, with 7 bases identical to TRBD1. V shed 4 bases, J shed 6 bases, and the junction held 5 bases outside the gene matches. Per the germline V gene, CDR1 is LNHDA and CDR2 is SQIVND (reference sequence). CDR3 length: 13 amino acids. This chain's CDR3 is CASSKTGSPEAFF. CDR3 DNA sequence: TGTGCCAGTAGTAAGACAGGGAGCCCTGAAGCTTTCTTT.

This clone was detected only once. The chain combines TRBV4-1 with TRBJ1-2, with TRBD1 identical over 11 bases. Trimming removed 3 bases from V and 7 bases from J; junction bases left unmatched: 10. CDR1 is MGHRA and CDR2 is YSYEKL in the germline V gene. This CDR3 is built from 16 residues. CDR3 loop: CASSQRSGTGGSGYTF. The CDR3 region has the DNA TGCGCCAGCAGCCAGCGCTCCGGGACAGGGGGAAGTGGCTACACCTTC.

The genes are TRBV9 and TRBJ2-2; TRBD2 matches at 14 bases. Germline assignment: CDR1 SGDLS and CDR2 YYNGEE. The CDR3 is made up of 16 amino acids. Losses at the gene ends were 4 bases for V and 10 bases for J; bases not matched to a gene: 9. CDR3 nucleotide sequence: TGTGCCAGCAGCCCCGGGACTAGCGGGAGAGTTTTGGAGCTGTTTTTT. Translated: CASSPGTSGRVLELFF.

This clone occurred once. The DNA of the CDR3 is TGTGCCAGTATGATGAACAGGGGGTATAACTATGGCTACACCTTC. It translates to CASMMNRGYNYGYTF. The chain employs TRBV19 and TRBJ1-2, with 8 bases that match TRBD1. The CDR3 is 15 amino acids. Germline assignment: CDR1 LNHDA and CDR2 SQIVND (reference sequence). The V segment lost 7 bases and the J segment 1 base; nucleotides outside the gene matches: 8.

The chain recombines TRBV7-3 with TRBJ2-2, with TRBD2 as a possible D gene (5 bases). This CDR3 has 15 amino acids. In germline, CDR1 is SGHTA, CDR2 FQGTGA. Trimming removed 5 bases from V and 7 bases from J, with 17 bases in between. The chain's CDR3 is CASSPSGQTGGELFF. The CDR3, as DNA: TGTGCCAGCAGCCCCAGCGGCCAGACCGGCGGGGAGCTGTTTTTT.

This chain joins TRBV9 and TRBJ2-1; 11 bases align to TRBD1. The CDR3 runs to 16 residues. V trimming: 1 base; J trimming: 3 bases; junction bases outside the gene matches: 3. Germline assignment: CDR1 SGDLS and CDR2 YYNGEE. This CDR3 is CASSVYGTGGYNEQFF. CDR3 bases: TGTGCCAGCAGCGTATATGGGACAGGGGGCTACAATGAGCAGTTCTTC.

This chain joins TRBV6-5 and TRBJ1-2; tentative D call: TRBD1 (5 bases). The V end was cut by 6 bases, the J end by 0 bases, with 8 bases between. The CDR3 has 13 residues. Germline CDR1 MNHEY, CDR2 SVGAGI. CDR3 amino acids: CASSPTANYGYTF. In nucleotides, the CDR3 is TGTGCCAGCAGCCCGACAGCTAACTATGGCTACACCTTC.

A remark on this clone: This sample includes further DNA sequences coding for the same CDR3. The chain carries TRBV27 and TRBJ1-1; TRBD1 matches at 8 bases. V was clipped by 3 bases and J by 1 base; unmatched bases: 4. Germline V gene data show CDR1 as MNHEY and CDR2 as SMNVEV (reference sequence). The CDR3 loop spans 15 amino acids. In DNA form, the CDR3 reads TGTGCCAGCAGTTTCCACGGACAGGGGAACACTGAAGCTTTCTTT. Its protein is CASSFHGQGNTEAFF.

This chain uses TRBV14 with TRBJ1-2; D is uncertain. Germline CDR1 SGHDN, CDR2 FVKESK. This CDR3 comprises 12 residues. V was pared by 1 base and J by 6 bases, with 6 bases between. The CDR3 loop reads CASSQVSDGYTF. The CDR3 DNA follows: TGTGCCAGCAGCCAAGTCAGCGATGGCTACACCTTC.

This chain links TRBV6-5 with TRBJ1-1; a weak D match, TRBD1 (6 bases). CDR3 length equals 14 residues. V dropped 4 bases and J dropped 4 bases, with 13 bases sitting between them. The germline V gene encodes CDR1 MNHEY and CDR2 SVGAGI. The CDR3 sequence is CASSSQGRGTEAFF. The CDR3 nucleotides are TGTGCCAGCAGTTCACAGGGACGGGGCACTGAAGCTTTCTTT.

The CDR3 protein is CASSLGTPRKGELFF. The DNA for the CDR3 is TGTGCCAGCAGTCTCGGGACTCCACGGAAGGGGGAGCTGTTTTTT. The chain links TRBV28 to TRBJ2-2, with a tentative D call TRBD2 (6 bases). The germline V and J ends were trimmed by 5 bases and 8 bases, with 18 bases remaining between them. This CDR3 is 15 amino acids long. The V gene's germline CDR1 is MDHEN and CDR2 SYDVKM.

The gene calls are TRBV18 and TRBJ1-1; D not certain. Germline lookup yields CDR1 KGHSH and CDR2 LQKENI. The CDR3 has 13 residues. Trimming stripped 1 base from V and 6 bases from J, with 9 bases between. The CDR3 here is CASSPQGGSEAFF. The CDR3 DNA sequence: TGTGCCAGCTCACCACAGGGAGGGTCTGAAGCTTTCTTT.

This chain joins TRBV19 and TRBJ1-1, with 7 bases matching TRBD1. The ends lost 10 bases at V and 1 base at J; junction bases unmatched: 3. CDR3 length: 12 amino acids. The germline V gene has CDR1 LNHDA and CDR2 SQIVND (reference sequence). The CDR3 DNA reads TGTGCCACCGCAGGGGGGAACACTGAAGCTTTCTTT. Amino acid sequence: CATAGGNTEAFF.

In DNA form, the CDR3 reads TGTGCCAGCCAGACGATCAAGACAGGGAACACTGAAGCTTTCTTT. It translates to CASQTIKTGNTEAFF. This chain uses TRBV28 with TRBJ1-1, with TRBD1 as a possible D gene (6 bases). With 8 bases removed from V and 1 base from J, the gap between germline ends came to 17 bases. In germline, CDR1 is MDHEN, CDR2 SYDVKM. The CDR3 runs 15 residues.